This T cell receptor beta chain was identified during a study of shared clonotypes between healthy human individuals. The V and J ends lost 3 bases and 4 bases, in that order; junction bases with no gene match: 4. The germline CDR1 and CDR2 sequences are SGHRS and YFSETQ. The CDR3 consists of 14 residues. Clones were read by immunoSEQ multiplex PCR, and TCRdb kept only the in-frame ones, dropping some. The repertoire consists of some 500,000 clones, with 77% occurring once and the leading ten covering around 12%. This receptor was obtained from a woman aged 40 to 55 in good health. Some clones in this sample may be carry-over from other donors' samples. The rearrangement joins TRBV5-1 to TRBJ2-7; 10 bases match TRBD1. The sample was PBMCs. CDR3 sequence: CASSSTGGEYEQYF. The CDR3, as DNA: TGCGCCAGCAGCTCGACAGGGGGCGAATACGAGCAGTACTTC.